The present entry profiles one T cell receptor (beta chain) with its context. The repertoire was sequenced with immunoSEQ multiplex PCR; TCRdb's copy has only in-frame clones and lacks some. The sample has roughly 99,000 clones; about four fifths are singletons. This CDR3 has 13 amino acids. Germline V gene sequence: CDR1 SEHNR, CDR2 FQNEAQ (reference sequence). The V and J ends lost 8 bases and 11 bases, in that order; junction bases with no gene match: 12. The sample belongs to a study of control samples from healthy donors and cancer patients. The clonotype comes from a man aged 55 to 69 in good health. This sequence joins TRBV7-9 and TRBJ1-5; 7 nucleotides line up with TRBD1. Input material: blood. This CDR3 reads CASGTDRVGAQHF. In nucleotides, the CDR3 is TGTGCCAGCGGTACAGACAGGGTGGGGGCCCAGCATTTT. The complete variable domain, with remaining parts taken from reference TRBV7-9 and TRBJ1-5, reads DTGVSQNPRHKITKRGQNVTFRCDPISEHNRLYWYRQTLGQGPEFLTYFQNEAQLEKSRLLSDRFSAERPKGSFSTLEIQRTEQGDSAMYLCASGTDRVGAQHFGDGTRLSIL.